This T cell receptor beta chain is from a study of early T cells in non-severe SARS-CoV-2 infection. This clonotype was recorded once. TCRdb re-called the 5' RACE reads with MiXCR, one entry per CDR3 protein. Among 66,000 or so distinct CDR3 sequences listed, roughly 13% were seen once. This CDR3 comprises 16 residues. Per germline, CDR1 SEHNR and CDR2 FQNEAQ (reference sequence). V was clipped by 5 bases and J by 3 bases, with 18 bases between them. Sequenced sample: whole blood. The chain employs TRBV7-9 and TRBJ2-3, with a tentative D call TRBD1 (5 bases). The receptor's source is an adult who was a healthcare worker with PCR-confirmed SARS-CoV-2 infection or an uninfected control (not recorded which). The CDR3 is CASSPTGPGWTDTQYF. The CDR3 coding sequence is TGTGCCAGCAGCCCGACCGGGCCAGGGTGGACAGATACGCAGTATTTT.